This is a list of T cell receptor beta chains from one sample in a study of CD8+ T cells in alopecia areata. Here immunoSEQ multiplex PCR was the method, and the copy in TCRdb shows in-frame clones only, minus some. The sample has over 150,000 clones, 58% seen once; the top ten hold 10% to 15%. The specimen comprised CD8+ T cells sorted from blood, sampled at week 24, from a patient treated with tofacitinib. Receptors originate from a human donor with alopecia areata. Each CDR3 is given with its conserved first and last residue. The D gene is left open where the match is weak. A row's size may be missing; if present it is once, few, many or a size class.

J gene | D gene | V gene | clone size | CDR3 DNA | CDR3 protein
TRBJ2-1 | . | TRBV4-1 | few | TGCGCCAGCAGCCAAGAACTAGCATCCTACAATGAGCAGTTCTTC | CASSQELASYNEQFF
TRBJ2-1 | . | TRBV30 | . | TGTGCCTGGTTCGAAGCAAGACTAGTAGCCAACAATGAGCAGTTCTTC | CAWFEARLVANNEQFF
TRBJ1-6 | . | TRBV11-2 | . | TGTGCCAGCAGCTTAGAGGGGGTCGGGAATTCACCCCTCCACTTT | CASSLEGVGNSPLHF
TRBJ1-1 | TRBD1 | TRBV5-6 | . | TGTGCCAGCAGCTTAAACAGGGGTCGGGTTGAAGCTTTCTTT | CASSLNRGRVEAFF
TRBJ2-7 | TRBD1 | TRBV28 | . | TGTGCCAGCAGTCTCTCCGGGACAGGGGCTGAGGTGGAGCAGTACTTC | CASSLSGTGAEVEQYF
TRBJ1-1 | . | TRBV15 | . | TGTGCCACCGCACAGGGGAACACTGAAGCTTTCTTT | CATAQGNTEAFF
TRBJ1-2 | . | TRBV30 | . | TGTGCCTGGAGTGTGGGGAACGCTAATCACTATGGCTACACCTTC | CAWSVGNANHYGYTF
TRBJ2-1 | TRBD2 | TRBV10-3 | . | TGTGCCATCAGCTCCCTCGGGGGGATAAACTCCTACAATGAGCAGTTCTTC | CAISSLGGINSYNEQFF
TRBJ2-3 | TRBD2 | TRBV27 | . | TGTGCCAGCAGCCCGGGGGGGCCTGCAGATACGCAGTATTTT | CASSPGGPADTQYF
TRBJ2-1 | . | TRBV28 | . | TGTGCCAGCACCCCCCCGTGGGAGGATGAGCAGTTCTTC | CASTPPWEDEQFF
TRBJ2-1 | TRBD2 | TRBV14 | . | TGTGCCAGCAGCCAAGGTCTAAGCGGGGGCCGTTCCTACAATGAGCAGTTCTTC | CASSQGLSGGRSYNEQFF
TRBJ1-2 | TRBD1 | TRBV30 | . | TGTGCCTGGAGTGTACAGACAGGGCGGCTCTATGGCTACACCTTC | CAWSVQTGRLYGYTF
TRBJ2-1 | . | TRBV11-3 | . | TGTGCCAGCAGCTTAGATGGTGGAACGGGGAATGAGCAGTTCTTC | CASSLDGGTGNEQFF
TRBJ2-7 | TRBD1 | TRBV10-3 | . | TGTGCCATCAGCCAAACAGGGGCGGAGCAGTACTTC | CAISQTGAEQYF
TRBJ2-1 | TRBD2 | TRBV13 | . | TGTGCCAGCAGCTTAGGCGGGGGGGTCGATGAGCAGTTCTTC | CASSLGGGVDEQFF
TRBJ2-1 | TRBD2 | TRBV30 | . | TGTGCCTGGACCCAGAGTCCGGGGGGGCCCTACAATGAGCAGTTCTTC | CAWTQSPGGPYNEQFF
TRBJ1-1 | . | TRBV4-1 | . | TGCGCCAGCAGCCAAGCAACAGGCCGGAACACTGAAGCTTTCTTT | CASSQATGRNTEAFF
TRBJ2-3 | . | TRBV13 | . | TGTGCCAGCAGCTTATTCGATAATTTCGATACGCAGTATTTT | CASSLFDNFDTQYF
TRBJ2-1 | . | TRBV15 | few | TGTGCCACCAGCAGGCTCCGCGGGGACAGTAAAGATCACAATGAGCAGTTCTTC | CATSRLRGDSKDHNEQFF
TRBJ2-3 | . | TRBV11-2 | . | TGTGCCAGCAGCTCGGACACCACAGATACGCAGTATTTT | CASSSDTTDTQYF
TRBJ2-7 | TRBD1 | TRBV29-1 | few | TGCAGCGTTGTAGGGTGGACAGGGCCCTACGAGCAGTACTTC | CSVVGWTGPYEQYF
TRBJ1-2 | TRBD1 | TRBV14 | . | TGTGCCAGCAGCCCCGGGACAGTATATGGCTACACCTTC | CASSPGTVYGYTF
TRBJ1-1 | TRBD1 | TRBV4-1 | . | TGCGCCAGCAGCCAAGAGTTCCAGGGGGTCACTGAAGCTTTCTTT | CASSQEFQGVTEAFF
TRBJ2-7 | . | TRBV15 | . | TGTGCCACCAGCAGAGTGGGCAGGGCCTACGAGCAGTACTTC | CATSRVGRAYEQYF
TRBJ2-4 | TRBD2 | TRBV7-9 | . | TGTGCCAGCAGCTTAACGGGGGGAATAGCCAAAAACATTCAGTACTTC | CASSLTGGIAKNIQYF
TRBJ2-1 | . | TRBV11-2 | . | TGTGCCAGCAGCACTGGCCTCGGGGATTGGTCCTACAATGAGCAGTTCTTC | CASSTGLGDWSYNEQFF
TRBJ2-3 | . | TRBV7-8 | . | TGTGCCAGCAGCTCCGGGAGAAGCACAGATACGCAGTATTTT | CASSSGRSTDTQYF
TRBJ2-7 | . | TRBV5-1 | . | TGCGCCAGCAGCTTGTCGGGGGGCAGGAACGAGCAGTACTTC | CASSLSGGRNEQYF
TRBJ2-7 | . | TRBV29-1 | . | TGCAGCGTTGGCGGAGGGGTGAATGAGGCTACCTACGAGCAGTACTTC | CSVGGGVNEATYEQYF
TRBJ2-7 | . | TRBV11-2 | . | TGTGCCAGCAGCTTAGGTGCGTACGAGCAGTACTTC | CASSLGAYEQYF
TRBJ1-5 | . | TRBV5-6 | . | TGTGCCAGCAGCTTGGGAGGGGCAAATCAGCCCCAGCATTTT | CASSLGGANQPQHF
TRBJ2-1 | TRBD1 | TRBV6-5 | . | TGTGCCAGCAGTTACGCAGGGGGACGGGATGAGCAGTTCTTC | CASSYAGGRDEQFF
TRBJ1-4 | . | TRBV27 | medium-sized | TGTGCCACCTCGACTAATGAAAAACTGTTTTTT | CATSTNEKLFF
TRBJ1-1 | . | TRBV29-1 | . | TGCAGCGTCGAACCACAGAGTACCCAGGGATTCTTT | CSVEPQSTQGFF
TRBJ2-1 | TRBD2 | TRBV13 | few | TGTGCCAGCAGCGGGCGGACTAGCGGGGGGGCCTATGAGCAGTTCTTC | CASSGRTSGGAYEQFF
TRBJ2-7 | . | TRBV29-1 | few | TGCAGCGCCCGGGACGGCTCCTACGAGCAGTACTTC | CSARDGSYEQYF
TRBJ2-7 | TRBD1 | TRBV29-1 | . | TGCAGCGTTTACGGCCGGGACAGGGGCTACGAGCAGTACTTC | CSVYGRDRGYEQYF
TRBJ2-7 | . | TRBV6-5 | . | TGTGCCAGCAGTTACCAGGGCTACGAGCAGTACTTC | CASSYQGYEQYF
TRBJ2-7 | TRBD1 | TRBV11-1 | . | TGTGCCAGCAGCTCCACCGGGACAGGCCCCTACGAGCAGTACTTC | CASSSTGTGPYEQYF
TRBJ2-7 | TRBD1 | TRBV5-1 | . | TGCGCCAGCAGCTTGACAGGGGCCTACGAGCAGTACTTC | CASSLTGAYEQYF
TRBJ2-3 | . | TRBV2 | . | TGTGCCAGCAGCCTCGACCGGGTATGGACAGATACGCAGTATTTT | CASSLDRVWTDTQYF
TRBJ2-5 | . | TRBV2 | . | TGTGCCAGCAGTGGGGGACATTCGTACCAAGAGACCCAGTACTTC | CASSGGHSYQETQYF
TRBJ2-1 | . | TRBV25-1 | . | TGTGCCAGCAGTGTACAGAACAATGAGCAGTTCTTC | CASSVQNNEQFF
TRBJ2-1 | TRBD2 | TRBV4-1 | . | TGCGCCAGCAGCCAAGTGGGCCCTTTAGCGGGGGGCTTTGACAATGAGCAGTTCTTC | CASSQVGPLAGGFDNEQFF
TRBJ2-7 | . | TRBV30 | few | TGTGCCTGGAACCGGGACGCTGGGTTGGACGAGCAGTACTTC | CAWNRDAGLDEQYF
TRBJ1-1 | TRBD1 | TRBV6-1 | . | TGTGCCAGCAGGGGCCCCGGACAGGGCGGAGAAGCTTTCTTT | CASRGPGQGGEAFF